This T cell receptor (beta chain) is from a study of OX40 agonist ivuxolimab in advanced cancers. Study as a whole: Dose-escalation cases comprised hepatocellular carcinoma, melanoma, renal cell or head and neck cancer. Notes on the study in general: Clonal expansion was seen in CD4+ and CD8+ blood T cells by week 6 at 0.1 to 3.0 mg/kg.

Sequenced by immunoSEQ multiplex PCR; TCRdb stores in-frame clones only, minus some. The sample shows roughly 95,000 clones, around 84% of them seen only once. Trimming at V came to 2 bases and at J to 2 bases, leaving 13 bases not matched to a gene. The germline V gene has CDR1 MGHRA and CDR2 YSYEKL. The CDR3 spans 18 residues. With respect to this clone: Its target is unknown.

Blood sampling took place at baseline, cycle 4 day 1, and cycle 7 day 1. This sample comprised CD4+ or CD8+ T cells sorted from blood, obtained in a trial of the OX40 agonist ivuxolimab. This chain connects TRBV4-1 to TRBJ2-3; the match to TRBD2 covers 7 bases. This sequence originates from an adult with an advanced solid tumor such as melanoma, head and neck, liver or kidney cancer. CDR3 protein: CASSQLYQLSGSTDTQYF. The CDR3 nucleotides read TGCGCCAGCAGCCAATTGTATCAGCTTAGCGGGTCCACAGATACGCAGTATTTT.